This T cell receptor (beta chain) was sequenced during a study of T cells after yellow fever vaccination. Study results and limitations: Any FACS-sorted repertoire could hold abundant clonotypes that contaminate it from the bulk population. On re-exposure, the response was weaker but peaked faster, at day 5 versus 15.

At least ten counts were recorded for this clonotype. TCRdb recomputed calls from the 5' RACE reads with MiXCR, one row per CDR3 protein. The sample has about 45,000 distinct CDR3 sequences, roughly 7.1% seen once. V shed 7 bases and J shed 9 bases, with 10 bases lying between them. The germline gives CDR1 MNHEY, CDR2 SVGAGI. The CDR3 loop spans 11 amino acids. The specimen comprised CD8+ T cells not binding an NS4B(214-222) dextramer, sorted from PBMCs, sampled 45 days after the yellow fever booster vaccination. This sequence joins TRBV6-5 and TRBJ2-1; D is ambiguous. The receptor was isolated from a man aged 30-40 years who received the YFV17D yellow fever vaccine. The CDR3 nucleotides are TGTGCCAGCACGTTAGCTACTGAGCAGTTCTTC. Its protein is CASTLATEQFF.